Here is one TCR beta chain with its context. The antigen is undetermined. These data are taken from a study of cytomegalovirus exposure and HLA in healthy donors. General study points: The CMV antigen specificity of a few CMV-associated chains was confirmed through in vitro analysis. Later analysis identified 16,951 TCR beta sequences associated with HLA alleles, using a false discovery rate threshold of 0.05. Immune exposure was documented only through CMV serostatus.

The PCR used 60 Vbeta and 13 Jbeta primers. TCRdb keeps only in-frame clones here, not all; method: immunoSEQ multiplex PCR. Here the sample spans roughly 200,000 clones, around 83% being singletons. This CDR3 has 15 amino acids. V gave up 7 bases and J gave up 3 bases; unmatched junction bases: 7. Looked up from germline, CDR1 is MNHEY and CDR2 is SVGAGI. This receptor was identified in a man aged 40-49 years in good health and CMV-seropositive. This sequence joins TRBV6-5 and TRBJ1-3, with 9 bases fitting TRBD1. The sample was PBMCs. CDR3: CASTSGTGSGNTIYF. CDR3 sequence (DNA): TGTGCCAGCACCAGTGGGACAGGGAGTGGAAACACCATATATTTT.